One T cell receptor (beta chain) is described in this entry. According to the study, genomic DNA was the template for TCR beta VDJ and CDR3 profiling. MiXCR, run by TCRdb on the reads, gives a single entry per CDR3 protein. In the table there are about 35,000 distinct CDR3 sequences, more than 75% of which are singletons. The data were obtained in a study of CD8+CD57+ T cells in acquired aplastic anemia. The sequencing sample was made of sorted CD4+, CD8+, or CD8+CD57+ T cells (not recorded which) from PBMCs. This TCR was sampled from a human donor in good health, serving as a control.

Here the CDR3 reads CSARVNSKNSPLHF. CDR3 sequence (DNA): TGCAGTGCTAGAGTCAACAGTAAGAATTCACCCCTCCACTTT. The gene calls are TRBV20-1 and TRBJ1-6; D not resolved. The CDR3 runs 14 residues. CDR1 and CDR2 (germline): DFQATT, SNEGSKA (reference sequence). Trimming took off 1 base at V and 7 bases at J, with 11 bases between the two ends.